The present TCR beta chain was sequenced within a study of a mutant IDH1 vaccine in newly diagnosed glioma. Points from the study as a whole: Shifts in the top peripheral T cell clonotypes seemed unrelated to pseudoprogression.

The sample's time point: week 11, during vaccination. Alongside topical imiquimod, each dose of vaccine comprised 300 ug of mutant IDH1 20-mer peptide. The donors' diagnosis was new WHO grade 3 or 4 astrocytoma that was IDH1-mutant and ATRX-lost. The germline V gene has CDR1 MNHNY and CDR2 SVGAGI (reference sequence). The CDR3 covers 14 residues. Trimming left V 4 bases short and J 4 bases short, with 13 bases between. About this clone: Antigen unknown.

Libraries were prepared by immunoSEQ multiplex PCR; TCRdb keeps only in-frame clonotypes and omits some of them. The sample gives around 60,000 clones, approximately 84% of which show up once; approximately 8.3% is in the top ten. This chain joins TRBV6-6 and TRBJ2-5, with D unclear. The receptor was derived from a woman aged 45 to 65 with glioma. The sequencing here drew on PBMCs, taken from a glioma patient whose treatment included an IDH1 peptide vaccine. CDR3 nucleotide sequence: TGTGCCAGCAGTTCTCGGACCCTCCGAGAGACCCAGTACTTC. This translates into CASSSRTLRETQYF.